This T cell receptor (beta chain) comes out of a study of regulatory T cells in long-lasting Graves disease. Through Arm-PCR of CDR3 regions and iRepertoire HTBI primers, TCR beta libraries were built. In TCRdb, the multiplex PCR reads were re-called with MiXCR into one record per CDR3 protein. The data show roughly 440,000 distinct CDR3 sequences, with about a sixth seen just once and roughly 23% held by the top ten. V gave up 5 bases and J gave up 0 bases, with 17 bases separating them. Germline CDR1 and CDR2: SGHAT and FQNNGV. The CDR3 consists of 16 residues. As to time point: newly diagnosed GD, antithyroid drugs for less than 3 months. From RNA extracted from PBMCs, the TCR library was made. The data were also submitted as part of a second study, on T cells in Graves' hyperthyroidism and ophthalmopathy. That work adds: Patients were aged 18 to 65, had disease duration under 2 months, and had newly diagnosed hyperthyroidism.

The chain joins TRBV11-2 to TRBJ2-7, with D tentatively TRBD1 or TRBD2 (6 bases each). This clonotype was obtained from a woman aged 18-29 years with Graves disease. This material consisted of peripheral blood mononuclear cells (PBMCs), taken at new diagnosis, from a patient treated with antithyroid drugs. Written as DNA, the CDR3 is TGTGCCAGCAGCACCCACGGGGGCGCTCTCTCCTACGAGCAGTACTTC. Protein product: CASSTHGGALSYEQYF.